The TCR beta chain described here comes from a study of shared clonotypes between healthy human individuals. Study findings and constraints: Against clonotypes common to all four donors, non-shared ones had lower generation probabilities.

All donors qualified as healthy HIV-negative adults and had experienced no recent acute infections or vaccinations. Data came from immunoSEQ multiplex PCR; TCRdb stores just in-frame clones and leaves some out. Of 2.5 million or so clones listed, 90% to 95% are singletons. CDR3 length equals 16 residues. The germline V gene encodes CDR1 SEHNR and CDR2 FQNEAQ (reference sequence). The ends were cut back, 5 bases at V and 8 bases at J, with 19 bases in the middle. On this clone itself: What it recognizes is unknown.

The specimen was naive CD4+ T cells sorted from blood. Subset indicated: CD45RA+ positively selected. The chain employs TRBV7-9 and TRBJ1-6; no definite D call. The receptor was derived from a man younger than 30 in good health. DNA for the CDR3: TGTGCCAGCAGCCCCCAAAGCGCGGATTTTCATTCACCCCTCCACTTT. It specifies CASSPQSADFHSPLHF.